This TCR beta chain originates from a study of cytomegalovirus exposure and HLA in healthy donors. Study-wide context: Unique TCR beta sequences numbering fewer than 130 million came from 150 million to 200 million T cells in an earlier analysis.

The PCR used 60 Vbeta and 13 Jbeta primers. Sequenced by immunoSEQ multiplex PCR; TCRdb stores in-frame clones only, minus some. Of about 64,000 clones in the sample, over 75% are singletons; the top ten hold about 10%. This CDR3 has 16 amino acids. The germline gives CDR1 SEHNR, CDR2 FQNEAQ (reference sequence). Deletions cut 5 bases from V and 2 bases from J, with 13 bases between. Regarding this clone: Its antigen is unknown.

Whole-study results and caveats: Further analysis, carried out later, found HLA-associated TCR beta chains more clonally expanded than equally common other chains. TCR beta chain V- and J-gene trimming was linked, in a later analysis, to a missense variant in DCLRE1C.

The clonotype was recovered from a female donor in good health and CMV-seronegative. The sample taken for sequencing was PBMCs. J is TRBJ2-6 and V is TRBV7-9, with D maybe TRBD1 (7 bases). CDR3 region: CASSQGGVAGANVLTF. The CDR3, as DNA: TGTGCCAGCAGCCAGGGGGGTGTAGCTGGGGCCAACGTCCTGACTTTC.